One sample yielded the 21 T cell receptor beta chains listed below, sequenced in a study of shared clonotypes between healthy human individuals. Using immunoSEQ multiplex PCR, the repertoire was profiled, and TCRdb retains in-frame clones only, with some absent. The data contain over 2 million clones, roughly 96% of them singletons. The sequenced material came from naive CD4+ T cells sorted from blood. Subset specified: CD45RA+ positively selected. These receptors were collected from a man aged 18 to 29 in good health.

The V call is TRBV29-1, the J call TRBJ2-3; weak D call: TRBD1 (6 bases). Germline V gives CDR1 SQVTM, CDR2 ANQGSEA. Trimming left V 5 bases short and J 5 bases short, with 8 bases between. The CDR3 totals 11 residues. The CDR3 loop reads CSVQQGDTQYF. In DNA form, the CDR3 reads TGCAGCGTTCAACAGGGAGATACGCAGTATTTT.

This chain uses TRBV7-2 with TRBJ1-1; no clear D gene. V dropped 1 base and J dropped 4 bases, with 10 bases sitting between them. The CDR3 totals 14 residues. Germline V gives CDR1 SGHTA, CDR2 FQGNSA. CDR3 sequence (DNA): TGTGCCAGCAGCTTAGACGGGTTGGGCACTGAAGCTTTCTTT. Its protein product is CASSLDGLGTEAFF.

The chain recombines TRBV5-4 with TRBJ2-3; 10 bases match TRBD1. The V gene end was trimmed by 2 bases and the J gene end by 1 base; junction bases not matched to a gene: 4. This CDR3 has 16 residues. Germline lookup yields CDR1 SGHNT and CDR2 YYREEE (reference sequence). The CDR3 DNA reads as TGTGCCAGCAGCTTTCGGGACAGGGGACGCACAGATACGCAGTATTTT. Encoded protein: CASSFRDRGRTDTQYF.

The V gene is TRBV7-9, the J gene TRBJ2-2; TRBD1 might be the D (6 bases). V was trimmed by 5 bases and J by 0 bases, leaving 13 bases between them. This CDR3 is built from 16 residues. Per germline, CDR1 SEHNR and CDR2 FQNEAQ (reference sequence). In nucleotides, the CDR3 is TGTGCCAGCAGCAGGGACACCCCCTCGAACACCGGGGAGCTGTTTTTT. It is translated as CASSRDTPSNTGELFF. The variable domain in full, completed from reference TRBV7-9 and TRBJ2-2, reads DTGVSQNPRHKITKRGQNVTFRCDPISEHNRLYWYRQTLGQGPEFLTYFQNEAQLEKSRLLSDRFSAERPKGSFSTLEIQRTEQGDSAMYLCASSRDTPSNTGELFFGEGSRLTVL.

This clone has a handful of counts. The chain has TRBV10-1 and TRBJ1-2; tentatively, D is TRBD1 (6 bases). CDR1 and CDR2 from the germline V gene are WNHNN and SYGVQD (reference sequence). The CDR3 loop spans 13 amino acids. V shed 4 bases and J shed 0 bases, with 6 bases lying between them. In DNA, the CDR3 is TGCGCCAGCAGTGCAGGGGCTAACTATGGCTACACCTTC. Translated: CASSAGANYGYTF.

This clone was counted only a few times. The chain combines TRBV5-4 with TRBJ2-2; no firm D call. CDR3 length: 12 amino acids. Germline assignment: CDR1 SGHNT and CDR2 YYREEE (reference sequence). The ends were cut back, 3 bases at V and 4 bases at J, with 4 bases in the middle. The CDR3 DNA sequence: TGTGCCAGCAGCTCGTCCACCGGGGAGCTGTTTTTT. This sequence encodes CASSSSTGELFF.

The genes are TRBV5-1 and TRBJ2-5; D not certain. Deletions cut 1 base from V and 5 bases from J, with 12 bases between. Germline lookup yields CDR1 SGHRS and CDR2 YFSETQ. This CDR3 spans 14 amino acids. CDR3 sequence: CASSLIGSGETQYF. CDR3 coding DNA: TGCGCCAGCAGCTTGATTGGGTCCGGGGAGACCCAGTACTTC.

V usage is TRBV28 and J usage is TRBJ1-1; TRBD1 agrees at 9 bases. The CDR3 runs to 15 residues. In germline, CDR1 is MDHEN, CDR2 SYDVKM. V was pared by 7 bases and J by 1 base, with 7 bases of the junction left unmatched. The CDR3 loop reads CASMSAQGANTEAFF. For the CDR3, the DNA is TGTGCCAGCATGTCCGCACAGGGGGCGAACACTGAAGCTTTCTTT.

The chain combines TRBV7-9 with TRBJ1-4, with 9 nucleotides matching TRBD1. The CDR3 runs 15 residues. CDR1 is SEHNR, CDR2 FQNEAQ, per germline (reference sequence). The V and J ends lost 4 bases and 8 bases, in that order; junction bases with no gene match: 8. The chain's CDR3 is CASSSRDRAGEKLFF. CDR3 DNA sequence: TGTGCCAGCAGCTCTAGGGACAGGGCTGGGGAAAAACTGTTTTTT.

CDR3 amino acids: CASRAGGAHSNQPQHF. Here the CDR3 DNA reads TGTGCCAGCCGGGCGGGAGGGGCGCATAGCAATCAGCCCCAGCATTTT. V and J are TRBV28 and TRBJ1-5, with D perhaps TRBD1 (5 bases). Germline V gene sequence: CDR1 MDHEN, CDR2 SYDVKM. The V and J ends lost 8 bases and 0 bases respectively, with 17 bases between them. The CDR3 sequence is 16 residues long.

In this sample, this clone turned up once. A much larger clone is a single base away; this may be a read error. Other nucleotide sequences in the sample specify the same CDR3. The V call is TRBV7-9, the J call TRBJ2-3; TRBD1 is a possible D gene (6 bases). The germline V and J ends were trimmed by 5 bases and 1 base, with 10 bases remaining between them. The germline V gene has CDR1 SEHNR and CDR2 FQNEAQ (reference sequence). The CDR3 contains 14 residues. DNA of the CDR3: TGTGCCAGCAGCCCGAGACAGGGCACAGATACGCAGTATTTT. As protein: CASSPRQGTDTQYF.

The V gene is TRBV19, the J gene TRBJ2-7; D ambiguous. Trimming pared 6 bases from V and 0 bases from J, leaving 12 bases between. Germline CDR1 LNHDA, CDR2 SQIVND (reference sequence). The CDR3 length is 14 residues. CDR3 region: CASRLWPDSYEQYF. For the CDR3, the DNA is TGTGCCAGTAGATTATGGCCCGACTCCTACGAGCAGTACTTC.

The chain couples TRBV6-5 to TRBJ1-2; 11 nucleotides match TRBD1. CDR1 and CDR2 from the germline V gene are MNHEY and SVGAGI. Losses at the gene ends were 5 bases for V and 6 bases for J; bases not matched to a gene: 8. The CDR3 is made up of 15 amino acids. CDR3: CASSRAGTGGNGYTF. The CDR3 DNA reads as TGTGCCAGCAGTAGGGCCGGGACAGGGGGGAATGGCTACACCTTC.

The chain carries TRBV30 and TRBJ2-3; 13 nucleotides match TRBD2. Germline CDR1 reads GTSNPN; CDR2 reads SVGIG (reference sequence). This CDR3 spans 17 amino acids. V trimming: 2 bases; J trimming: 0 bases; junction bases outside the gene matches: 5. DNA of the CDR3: TGTGCCTGGAGTTTACGACTAGCGGGGGGAAGCACAGATACGCAGTATTTT. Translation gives CAWSLRLAGGSTDTQYF.

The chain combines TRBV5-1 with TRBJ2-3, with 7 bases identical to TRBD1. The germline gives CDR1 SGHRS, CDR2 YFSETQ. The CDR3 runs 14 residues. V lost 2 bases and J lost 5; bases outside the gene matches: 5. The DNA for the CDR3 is TGCGCCAGCAGCTTCGACAGGGTTGGAGATACGCAGTATTTT. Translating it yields CASSFDRVGDTQYF.

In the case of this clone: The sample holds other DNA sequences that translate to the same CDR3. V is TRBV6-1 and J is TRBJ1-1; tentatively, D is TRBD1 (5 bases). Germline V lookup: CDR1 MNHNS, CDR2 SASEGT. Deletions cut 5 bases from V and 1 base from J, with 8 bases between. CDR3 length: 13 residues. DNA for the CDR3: TGTGCCAGCAGTCAAGACAGGAACACTGAAGCTTTCTTT. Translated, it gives CASSQDRNTEAFF.

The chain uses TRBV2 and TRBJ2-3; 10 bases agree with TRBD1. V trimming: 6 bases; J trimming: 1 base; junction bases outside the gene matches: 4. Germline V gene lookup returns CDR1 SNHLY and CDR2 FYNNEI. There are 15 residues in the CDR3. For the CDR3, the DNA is TGTGCCAGCAGAGACAGGGGGCGAGGCACAGATACGCAGTATTTT. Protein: CASRDRGRGTDTQYF.

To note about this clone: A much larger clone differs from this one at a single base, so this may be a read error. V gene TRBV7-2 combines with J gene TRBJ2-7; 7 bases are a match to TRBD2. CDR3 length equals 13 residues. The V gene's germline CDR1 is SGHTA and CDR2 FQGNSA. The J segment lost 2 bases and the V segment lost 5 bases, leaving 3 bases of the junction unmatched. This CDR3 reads CASSRAGAYEQYF. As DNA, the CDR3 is TGTGCCAGCAGCCGCGCGGGGGCCTACGAGCAGTACTTC.

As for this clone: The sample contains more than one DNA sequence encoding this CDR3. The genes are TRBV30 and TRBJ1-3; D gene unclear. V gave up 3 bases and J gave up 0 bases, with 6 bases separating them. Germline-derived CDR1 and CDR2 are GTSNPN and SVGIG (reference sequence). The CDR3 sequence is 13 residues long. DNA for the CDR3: TGTGCCTGGAGCTCGAACTCTGGAAACACCATATATTTT. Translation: CAWSSNSGNTIYF.

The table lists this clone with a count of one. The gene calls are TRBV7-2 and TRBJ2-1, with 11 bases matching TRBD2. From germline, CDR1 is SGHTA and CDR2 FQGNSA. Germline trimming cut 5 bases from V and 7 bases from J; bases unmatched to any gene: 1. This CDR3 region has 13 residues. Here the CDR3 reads CASSPSGRNEQFF. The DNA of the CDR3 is TGTGCCAGCAGCCCTAGCGGGAGGAATGAGCAGTTCTTC.

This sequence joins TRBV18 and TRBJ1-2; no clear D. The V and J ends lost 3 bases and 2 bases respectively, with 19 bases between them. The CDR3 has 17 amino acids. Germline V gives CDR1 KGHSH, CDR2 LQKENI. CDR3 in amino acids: CASSPLELTGWNYGYTF. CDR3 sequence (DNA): TGTGCCAGCTCACCCTTAGAGCTTACGGGTTGGAACTATGGCTACACCTTC. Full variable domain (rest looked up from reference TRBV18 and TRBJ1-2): NAGVMQNPRHLVRRRGQEARLRCSPMKGHSHVYWYRQLPEEGLKFMVYLQKENIIDESGMPKERFSAEFPKEGPSILRIQQVVRGDSAAYFCASSPLELTGWNYGYTFGSGTRLTVV.